This TCR beta chain is drawn from a study of monozygotic twins with inflammatory bowel disease. CDR3 length: 13 residues. The germline V gene has CDR1 KGHSH and CDR2 LQKENI. Reanalyzing the 5' RACE reads, TCRdb keeps one entry per CDR3 protein, without DNA. In all, the sample yields approximately 390,000 distinct CDR3 sequences. The receptor was derived from a human donor with ulcerative colitis or Crohn's disease, or a healthy co-twin of an affected twin (not recorded which). What was sequenced was blood. This sequence joins TRBV18 and TRBJ1-1. This CDR3 reads CASSPRKDSEAFF.